This T cell receptor (beta chain) was recorded in a study of beta chain features in type 1 diabetes. Broader study findings: Among patients with Type 1 diabetes, TCRB CDR3s were moderately but significantly shorter in every one of the four CD4+ subsets.

The CDR3 length is 12 residues. V lost 0 bases to trimming and J lost 4 bases, with 4 bases between them. In germline, CDR1 is GTSNPN, CDR2 SVGIG (reference sequence). This clone was counted between two and nine times. Its antigen is unidentified. The isolated RNA, all of it, was reverse transcribed, so expressed TCRB transcripts were what got sequenced. TCRdb's table, derived via immunoSEQ multiplex PCR, lists solely in-frame clones and lacks some. The top ten hold 0.65% to 0.9% of the sample, which has some 160,000 clones, roughly 9% seen once. Sequencing used central memory CD4+ T cells from blood. The sequence derives from a woman aged 25 to 39 with type 1 diabetes. V is TRBV30 and J is TRBJ2-1; D remains unclear. DNA of the CDR3: TGTGCCTGGAGTGTACTTTACAATGAGCAGTTCTTC. As protein: CAWSVLYNEQFF.